The next 28 T cell receptor beta chains were all read from a single sample in a study of shared clonotypes between healthy human individuals. Naivety among CD8 cells was defined by CD45RO negativity and positive CCR7 selection, thereby excluding terminally differentiated effector memory CD45RA+ cells. Generated by immunoSEQ multiplex PCR, the TCRdb table keeps only in-frame clones and is missing some. The sample lists more than 600,000 clones; 92% were seen once. The sample consisted of naive CD8+ T cells sorted from blood. The receptors originated from a young man in good health.

This clone was recorded only once. The rearrangement joins TRBV27 to TRBJ2-1; D might be TRBD1 or TRBD2, each matching 5 bases. This CDR3 is 14 amino acids long. V dropped 3 bases and J dropped 9 bases, with 15 bases sitting between them. Germline V gene data show CDR1 as MNHEY and CDR2 as SMNVEV (reference sequence). In DNA, the CDR3 is TGTGCCAGCAGTTTTGTCTTAAAGGGGAGTGAGCAGTTCTTC. Amino acid sequence: CASSFVLKGSEQFF.

Worth noting for this clone: The same CDR3 arises from other DNA sequences in this sample as well. The chain couples TRBV29-1 to TRBJ2-7; 7 positions match TRBD1. Germline assignment: CDR1 SQVTM and CDR2 ANQGSEA. The CDR3 length is 11 residues. The junction had 0 bases not matched to a gene; V was cut back by 3 bases and J by 4 bases. For the CDR3, the DNA is TGCAGCGTTGACAGGGGGTACGAGCAGTACTTC. The encoded protein is CSVDRGYEQYF.

The chain is built from TRBV27 and TRBJ1-1; 10 bases fit TRBD1. The ends lost 5 bases at V and 6 bases at J; junction bases unmatched: 9. CDR1 MNHEY and CDR2 SMNVEV come from the germline V gene (reference sequence). CDR3 length: 15 residues. The DNA of the CDR3 is TGTGCCAGCAGTCACAAATTCGGGACAGGGGCTGAAGCTTTCTTT. It encodes CASSHKFGTGAEAFF.

The chain has TRBV27 and TRBJ2-1; 7 bases agree with TRBD2. J lost 0 bases, V lost 4 bases, and 3 bases had no gene match. The CDR3 contains 15 residues. Per germline, CDR1 MNHEY and CDR2 SMNVEV (reference sequence). The DNA of the CDR3 is TGTGCCAGCAGTTCGCGGGGGAGCTCCTACAATGAGCAGTTCTTC. Residues: CASSSRGSSYNEQFF.

V and J are TRBV25-1 and TRBJ1-4; D is uncertain. The CDR3 spans 15 residues. Trimming removed 6 bases from V and 0 bases from J, with 11 bases in between. Germline V gene lookup returns CDR1 MGHDK and CDR2 SYGVNS. The CDR3 sequence is CASSPLAATNEKLFF. CDR3 coding DNA: TGTGCCAGCAGCCCCCTCGCTGCAACTAATGAAAAACTGTTTTTT.

A remark on this clone: Other DNA sequences in the sample encode the same CDR3. The chain joins TRBV5-1 to TRBJ2-7, with a weak D call TRBD1 (5 bases). V lost 1 base and J 3 bases, leaving 11 bases between the germline ends. The CDR3 loop spans 14 amino acids. The germline CDR1 and CDR2 sequences are SGHRS and YFSETQ. CDR3: CASSLRQGNYEQYF. CDR3 nucleotides: TGCGCCAGCAGCTTGAGGCAGGGTAACTACGAGCAGTACTTC. Drawing the rest from reference TRBV5-1 and TRBJ2-7, the complete variable domain is KAGVTQTPRYLIKTRGQQVTLSCSPISGHRSVSWYQQTPGQGLQFLFEYFSETQRNKGNFPGRFSGRQFSNSRSEMNVSTLELGDSALYLCASSLRQGNYEQYFGPGTRLTVT.

V is TRBV7-6 and J is TRBJ2-2, with D uncertain. The CDR3 consists of 14 residues. The germline V and J ends were trimmed by 3 bases and 0 bases, with 5 bases remaining between them. The germline CDR1 and CDR2 sequences are SGHVS and FNYEAQ. CDR3 region: CASSFTANTGELFF. DNA of the CDR3: TGTGCCAGCAGCTTTACAGCGAACACCGGGGAGCTGTTTTTT.

The chain couples TRBV4-3 to TRBJ1-1; D is possibly TRBD1 (5 bases). Trimming removed 0 bases from V and 2 bases from J, with 10 bases in between. The CDR3 totals 15 residues. CDR1 LGHNA and CDR2 YSLEER come from the germline V gene. The CDR3 DNA reads as TGCGCCAGCAGCCAAGACGGGGCGGGTAACACTGAAGCTTTCTTT. It yields the protein CASSQDGAGNTEAFF.

This clone was observed a few times. The chain carries TRBV28 and TRBJ1-5; 9 bases fit TRBD1. Per the germline V gene, CDR1 is MDHEN and CDR2 is SYDVKM. J lost 5 bases, V lost 11 bases, and 22 bases had no gene match. The CDR3 is 18 amino acids. The CDR3 spells CASRLDRGWGLNYQPQHF. The CDR3, as DNA: TGTGCCTCCCGTTTGGACAGGGGTTGGGGACTGAACTATCAGCCCCAGCATTTT.

The gene calls are TRBV5-1 and TRBJ2-1; D is possibly TRBD2 (6 bases). Germline V gene data show CDR1 as SGHRS and CDR2 as YFSETQ. The CDR3 spans 14 residues. V was shortened by 1 base and J by 4 bases, with 9 bases between the two germline ends. CDR3 DNA: TGCGCCAGCAGCTTGAATCGGGGGTACAATGAGCAGTTCTTC. It is translated as CASSLNRGYNEQFF.

This chain connects TRBV9 to TRBJ2-4, with 11 bases lining up with TRBD2. J was trimmed by 6 bases and V by 4 bases; bases with no gene match: 12. Germline V lookup: CDR1 SGDLS, CDR2 YYNGEE. CDR3 length: 17 amino acids. As DNA, the CDR3 is TGTGCCAGCAGCCCGACCAGACTAGCGGGGAGTGGAAACATTCAGTACTTC. This gives the protein CASSPTRLAGSGNIQYF.

V and J are TRBV5-1 and TRBJ2-3; D is ambiguous. The CDR3 is made up of 16 amino acids. The germline V gene encodes CDR1 SGHRS and CDR2 YFSETQ. Trimming took off 0 bases at V and 0 bases at J, with 11 bases between the two ends. The CDR3 bases are TGCGCCAGCAGCTTGGCCGTGAGGCCGAGCACAGATACGCAGTATTTT. It codes for CASSLAVRPSTDTQYF.

The chain combines TRBV7-6 with TRBJ2-3; D is ambiguous. The CDR3 covers 17 residues. Trimming pared 1 base from V and 1 base from J, leaving 15 bases between. From germline, CDR1 is SGHVS and CDR2 FNYEAQ. CDR3 protein: CASSLVGPQEGTDTQYF. The CDR3 DNA is TGTGCCAGCAGCTTAGTGGGTCCCCAAGAGGGCACAGATACGCAGTATTTT.

Comments on this clone: A junction end diverges from the germline sequence, so it may reflect a read error. This chain connects TRBV6-5 to TRBJ2-6; TRBD1 is a possible D gene (5 bases). The V gene's germline CDR1 is MNHEY and CDR2 SVGAGI. The length of the CDR3 is 15 residues. The CDR3 is CATSTYGAGANVLTF. The CDR3 coding sequence is TGTGCCACCAGTACTTATGGGGCCGGGGCCAACGTCCTGACTTTC.

The chain couples TRBV6-6 to TRBJ1-2, with D unclear. Per germline, CDR1 MNHNY and CDR2 SVGAGI (reference sequence). Trimming left V 0 bases short and J 8 bases short, with 13 bases between. CDR3 length: 14 amino acids. CDR3 sequence: CASSYSPPGDGYTF. CDR3 nucleotides: TGTGCCAGCAGTTACTCCCCGCCAGGAGACGGCTACACCTTC.

The chain employs TRBV14 and TRBJ1-2; D unclear. CDR3 length: 13 amino acids. Per the germline V gene, CDR1 is SGHDN and CDR2 is FVKESK. Trimming left V 4 bases short and J 3 bases short, with 9 bases between. This CDR3 reads CASSPYNYYGYTF. CDR3 nucleotide sequence: TGTGCCAGCAGCCCCTACAATTACTATGGCTACACCTTC. The full variable domain, its missing parts supplied by reference TRBV14 and TRBJ1-2, is EAGVTQFPSHSVIEKGQTVTLRCDPISGHDNLYWYRRVMGKEIKFLLHFVKESKQDESGMPNNRFLAERTGGTYSTLKVQPAELEDSGVYFCASSPYNYYGYTFGSGTRLTVV.

J is TRBJ2-4 and V is TRBV5-5; D is unclear. The germline V and J ends were trimmed by 4 bases and 6 bases, with 2 bases remaining between them. CDR1 and CDR2 (germline): SGHKS, YYEKEE (reference sequence). The CDR3 is made up of 10 amino acids. The CDR3: CASSANIQYF. The DNA of the CDR3 is TGTGCCAGCAGCGCAAACATTCAGTACTTC.

CDR3 in amino acids: CASRPNRDNYGYTF. The CDR3, as DNA: TGTGCCAGCAGACCGAACAGGGATAACTATGGCTACACCTTC. V gene TRBV5-4 combines with J gene TRBJ1-2; tentatively, D is TRBD1 (6 bases). This CDR3 is built from 14 residues. Trimming removed 5 bases at V and 1 base at J, with 12 bases between. CDR1 is SGHNT and CDR2 is YYREEE in the germline V gene (reference sequence).

The chain is built from TRBV7-8 and TRBJ2-7; unclear D gene. Trimming pared 1 base from V and 3 bases from J, leaving 7 bases between. CDR1 is SGHVS and CDR2 is FQNEAQ in the germline V gene. The CDR3 has 13 residues. In DNA form, the CDR3 reads TGTGCCAGCAGCTTAGGATCCCTCTACGAGCAGTACTTC. Encoded protein: CASSLGSLYEQYF.

This chain joins TRBV2 and TRBJ1-2, with no clear D. Germline-derived CDR1 and CDR2 are SNHLY and FYNNEI. The CDR3 extends over 11 amino acids. Deletions cut 2 bases from V and 6 bases from J, with 4 bases between. CDR3 in DNA: TGTGCCAGCAGTGAAACAGATGGCTACACCTTC. This translates into CASSETDGYTF.

This sequence joins TRBV6-1 and TRBJ2-7, with 11 bases aligning to TRBD2. Unmatched junction bases numbered 2, after V lost 6 bases and J lost 4 bases. This CDR3 has 13 residues. The germline V gene encodes CDR1 MNHNS and CDR2 SASEGT. In DNA, the CDR3 is TGTGCCAGCAGACTAGCGGGAGAGTACGAGCAGTACTTC. Translated: CASRLAGEYEQYF.

This chain connects TRBV7-8 to TRBJ2-7, with no clear D. V was cut by 4 bases and J by 0 bases, with 10 bases left in between. In germline, CDR1 is SGHVS, CDR2 FQNEAQ. The CDR3 runs 14 residues. The CDR3 protein is CASSSRIDSYEQYF. Here the CDR3 DNA reads TGTGCCAGCAGCTCCCGAATAGACTCCTACGAGCAGTACTTC.

The rearrangement uses TRBV6-9 and TRBJ2-1, with 11 positions matching TRBD2. Looked up from germline, CDR1 is MNHGY and CDR2 is SVAAGI. There are 18 residues in the CDR3. V was clipped by 2 bases and J by 4 bases; unmatched bases: 10. CDR3 in DNA: TGTGCCAGCAGTTATACTCACTCCGGGACTAGCGGATACAATGAGCAGTTCTTC. This gives the protein CASSYTHSGTSGYNEQFF.

The V call is TRBV4-1, the J call TRBJ2-3; D ambiguous. Germline loops: CDR1 MGHRA, CDR2 YSYEKL. Trimming took off 0 bases at V and 5 bases at J, with 9 bases between the two ends. This CDR3 region has 14 residues. The CDR3 sequence is CASSQDNIRDTQYF. The CDR3 DNA follows: TGCGCCAGCAGCCAAGACAACATCAGAGATACGCAGTATTTT.

This chain's CDR3 is CASTVNRIKADTQYF. DNA for the CDR3: TGTGCCAGCACCGTAAATAGAATCAAAGCAGATACGCAGTATTTT. The rearrangement joins TRBV11-2 to TRBJ2-3; no definite D call. Trimming pared 7 bases from V and 4 bases from J, leaving 18 bases between. The CDR3 is 15 residues long. Germline V gives CDR1 SGHAT, CDR2 FQNNGV. Looking up the rest from reference TRBV11-2 and TRBJ2-3 gives the full variable domain: EAGVAQSPRYKIIEKRQSVAFWCNPISGHATLYWYQQILGQGPKLLIQFQNNGVVDDSQLPKDRFSAERLKGVDSTLKIQPAKLEDSAVYLCASTVNRIKADTQYFGPGTRLTVL.

The chain employs TRBV11-2 and TRBJ2-3; a weak D match, TRBD2 (6 bases). The germline V gene encodes CDR1 SGHAT and CDR2 FQNNGV. CDR3 length equals 12 residues. Trimming removed 5 bases from V and 9 bases from J, with 12 bases in between. For the CDR3, the DNA is TGTGCCAGCAGCCCCCTGGCGGGGACGCAGTATTTT. This translates into CASSPLAGTQYF.

Comment on this clone: This specimen includes other DNA sequences encoding the same CDR3. The genes are TRBV5-4 and TRBJ2-7; tentative D call: TRBD2 (6 bases). In germline, CDR1 is SGHNT, CDR2 YYREEE (reference sequence). There are 13 residues in the CDR3. V was clipped by 2 bases and J by 2 bases, with 8 bases between them. The CDR3 DNA reads TGTGCCAGCAGCTTTCCGGGGGCCTACGAGCAGTACTTC. It codes for CASSFPGAYEQYF.

The chain links TRBV28 to TRBJ2-7; D is ambiguous. The CDR3 covers 13 residues. Trimming removed 7 bases at V and 2 bases at J, with 12 bases between. Germline loops: CDR1 MDHEN, CDR2 SYDVKM. CDR3 nucleotide sequence: TGTGCCAGCAAGGCCCCAGGCGCCTACGAGCAGTACTTC. This gives the protein CASKAPGAYEQYF.